A single sample gave rise to the 20 T cell receptor beta chains below, sequenced in a study of cytomegalovirus exposure and HLA in healthy donors. With 60 Vbeta and 13 Jbeta primers, the PCR was carried out. The data were produced by immunoSEQ multiplex PCR, yet TCRdb's version contains in-frame clones alone and is incomplete. Of 90,000 to 110,000 clones listed, roughly 13% are singletons. What was sequenced was PBMCs. The receptors were sampled from a man in his forties in good health and CMV-seropositive.

The V gene is TRBV15, the J gene TRBJ2-7; D remains ambiguous. Deletions cut 1 base from V and 3 bases from J, with 22 bases between. Germline V gene sequence: CDR1 LNHNV, CDR2 YYDKDF (reference sequence). The CDR3 consists of 18 residues. CDR3 coding DNA: TGTGCCACCAGCAGAGTGCCCCACCTCCTAGTCGGTGGCTACGAGCAGTACTTC. It is translated as CATSRVPHLLVGGYEQYF.

V gene TRBV7-6 combines with J gene TRBJ2-3, with D possibly TRBD1 on 5 matching bases. Between the trimmed V and J ends, which lost 2 bases and 5 bases, there was a span of 11 bases. Germline values: CDR1 SGHVS, CDR2 FNYEAQ. This CDR3 has 14 amino acids. The CDR3 loop is CASSLSRAVDTQYF. The CDR3 bases are TGTGCCAGCAGCTTAAGCAGGGCCGTAGATACGCAGTATTTT.

This clone has just a few counts. The genes are TRBV18 and TRBJ1-2; D remains ambiguous. Trimming pared 3 bases from V and 7 bases from J, leaving 18 bases between. Germline CDR1 KGHSH, CDR2 LQKENI. The CDR3 sequence is 15 residues long. The CDR3 spells CASSPSAPGGAGYTF. CDR3 bases: TGTGCCAGCTCACCCTCGGCCCCCGGAGGAGCTGGCTACACCTTC.

J is TRBJ2-2 and V is TRBV21-1; whether TRBD2, the table's D call, matches the DNA was not checked. TRBV21-1 is shown as a pseudogene. The length of the CDR3 is 16 residues. CDR3 bases: TGTGCCAGCAGCGGGGGGGACGGGGAGTCCACCGGGGAGCTGTTTTTT. This encodes CASSGGDGESTGELFF.

CDR3 sequence (DNA): TGCGCCAGCAACAGCTCCTACGAGCAGTACTTC. This codes for CASNSSYEQYF. V usage is TRBV10-1 and J usage is TRBJ2-5, with D unclear. The J call is in doubt because the DNA end fits TRBJ2-7 better. Germline values: CDR1 WNHNN, CDR2 SYGVQD (reference sequence). The CDR3 runs to 11 residues.

This clone was found a few times. V and J are TRBV6-6 and TRBJ2-5; D is ambiguous. Trimming shortened V by 5 bases and J by 5 bases, and 9 bases separated the two germline ends. The length of the CDR3 is 12 residues. CDR1 MNHNY and CDR2 SVGAGI come from the germline V gene (reference sequence). CDR3 sequence: CASSASSETQYF. The CDR3, as DNA: TGTGCCAGCAGTGCCTCGAGCGAGACCCAGTACTTC.

This chain connects TRBV7-9 to TRBJ2-1, with TRBD2 matching over 14 bases. Germline V gene data show CDR1 as SEHNR and CDR2 as FQNEAQ (reference sequence). CDR3 length equals 15 residues. The J segment lost 6 bases and the V segment lost 5 bases, leaving 3 bases of the junction unmatched. CDR3 loop: CASSLGTSGSNEQFF. CDR3 DNA sequence: TGTGCCAGCAGCCTAGGGACTAGCGGGAGCAATGAGCAGTTCTTC.

CDR3 bases: TGTGCCAGCAGCCTAACCGGGACTCTCTACAATGAGCAGTTCTTC. Translation: CASSLTGTLYNEQFF. The chain joins TRBV7-8 to TRBJ2-1; TRBD2 is a possible D gene (6 bases). The V end was cut by 5 bases, the J end by 3 bases, with 14 bases between. This CDR3 has 15 amino acids. The germline V gene has CDR1 SGHVS and CDR2 FQNEAQ.

The chain uses TRBV5-8 and TRBJ2-2; tentatively, D is TRBD2 (6 bases). This CDR3 has 20 amino acids. CDR1 and CDR2 from the germline V gene are SGHTS and YDEGEE. Trimming cost V 2 bases and J 0 bases, with 23 bases left between them. CDR3 region: CASSFPLSPSTGANTGELFF. The CDR3 bases are TGTGCCAGCAGCTTTCCCCTTTCCCCTTCGACGGGAGCGAACACCGGGGAGCTGTTTTTT.

Points on this clone: The same CDR3 is also encoded by other DNA sequences in this sample. The V call is TRBV7-2, the J call TRBJ2-5, with 8 bases aligning to TRBD2. Trimming at V came to 6 bases and at J to 5 bases, leaving 8 bases not matched to a gene. This CDR3 has 14 residues. Germline assignment: CDR1 SGHTA and CDR2 FQGNSA. CDR3 DNA sequence: TGTGCCAGCAGTCTAGTAGCGGGATTGGAGACCCAGTACTTC. As protein: CASSLVAGLETQYF.

This clone was found a few times. The rearrangement links TRBV7-9 to TRBJ2-1; 9 bases fit TRBD1. The length of the CDR3 is 15 residues. The junction had 7 bases not matched to a gene; V was cut back by 4 bases and J by 6 bases. Germline assignment: CDR1 SEHNR and CDR2 FQNEAQ (reference sequence). The DNA of the CDR3 is TGTGCCAGCAGCTGGGCTGGGACAGGGTCCAATGAGCAGTTCTTC. Translation gives CASSWAGTGSNEQFF.

V and J are TRBV2 and TRBJ2-3, with TRBD2 identical over 14 bases. Trimming cost V 5 bases and J 3 bases; bases outside gene matches: 4. Germline CDR1 is SNHLY and CDR2 is FYNNEI. There are 16 residues in the CDR3. CDR3 sequence reads: CASSLGLAGGTDTQYF. The CDR3 DNA reads as TGTGCCAGCAGTCTCGGACTAGCGGGAGGAACAGATACGCAGTATTTT.

The chain joins TRBV6-5 to TRBJ1-6, with 7 bases lining up with TRBD1. The CDR3 consists of 14 residues. J lost 9 bases, V lost 2 bases, and 4 bases had no gene match. Germline V gives CDR1 MNHEY, CDR2 SVGAGI. The CDR3 DNA reads as TGTGCCAGCAGTTACCGACAGGGAAGTTCACCCCTCCACTTT. Translated, it gives CASSYRQGSSPLHF.

Only a few counts were recorded for this clone. V usage is TRBV9 and J usage is TRBJ1-4; the D is unclear. The V end lost 0 bases, the J end lost 7 bases, and 16 bases lay between the germline ends. Germline CDR1 and CDR2: SGDLS and YYNGEE. The CDR3 loop spans 16 amino acids. In DNA form, the CDR3 reads TGTGCCAGCAGCGTAGACGAGGCCCCTGAAGCTGAAAAACTGTTTTTT. Amino acid sequence: CASSVDEAPEAEKLFF.

V and J are TRBV25-1 and TRBJ2-1, with 14 bases identical to TRBD2. The junction had 5 bases not matched to a gene; V was cut back by 3 bases and J by 7 bases. From germline, CDR1 is MGHDK and CDR2 SYGVNS. This CDR3 is built from 16 residues. CDR3 region: CASSDEGTSGRNEQFF. CDR3 sequence (DNA): TGTGCCAGCAGTGATGAAGGGACTAGCGGGAGAAATGAGCAGTTCTTC.

The chain carries TRBV30 and TRBJ2-7, with D tentatively TRBD1 (5 bases). Germline V gene data show CDR1 as GTSNPN and CDR2 as SVGIG (reference sequence). The CDR3 extends over 15 amino acids. V was trimmed by 2 bases and J by 3 bases, leaving 17 bases between them. The CDR3 nucleotides are TGTGCCTGGAGTCCTCCTCGGACAAGATACTACGAGCAGTACTTC. Its protein is CAWSPPRTRYYEQYF.

Only a few counts were recorded for this clone. In DNA, the CDR3 is TGTGCCAGCAGTTCCGGACAGGGGGCGTCGAGTATATATGGCTACACCTTC. Translation: CASSSGQGASSIYGYTF. The V gene is TRBV5-4, the J gene TRBJ1-2; 11 nucleotides match TRBD1. The CDR3 totals 17 residues. V gave up 5 bases and J gave up 5 bases; unmatched junction bases: 14. Per germline, CDR1 SGHNT and CDR2 YYREEE (reference sequence).

This clone was counted at least ten times. The chain combines TRBV11-2 with TRBJ2-3; D gene uncertain. V shed 2 bases and J shed 0 bases, with 9 bases lying between them. The CDR3 totals 15 residues. CDR1 and CDR2 from the germline V gene are SGHAT and FQNNGV. Here the CDR3 reads CASSLWPPSTDTQYF. The CDR3 nucleotides read TGTGCCAGCAGCTTATGGCCCCCTAGCACAGATACGCAGTATTTT.

This clone was counted ten times or more. Other DNA sequences in the same sample also yield this CDR3. CDR3 nucleotide sequence: TGTGCCAGCAGCGCCACCGGGACAGGGGTTGAGCAGTACTTC. Translated: CASSATGTGVEQYF. The chain has TRBV7-9 and TRBJ2-7; 10 nucleotides align to TRBD1. Trimming removed 5 bases from V and 7 bases from J; junction bases left unmatched: 8. This CDR3 comprises 14 residues. Germline V CDR1 and CDR2: SEHNR, FQNEAQ (reference sequence).

The chain is built from TRBV28 and TRBJ1-5; D may be TRBD1 (6 bases). CDR1 is MDHEN, CDR2 SYDVKM, per germline. The CDR3 is made up of 15 amino acids. The V and J ends lost 6 bases and 4 bases respectively, with 16 bases between them. CDR3 sequence reads: CASSGQGMGNQPQHF. CDR3 bases: TGTGCCAGCAGCGGTCAGGGGATGGGGAATCAGCCCCAGCATTTT.